This T cell receptor (beta chain) was retrieved from a study of CD4 T cells in relation to SARS-CoV-2 and coronaviruses. CDR1 and CDR2 (germline): SQVTM, ANQGSEA. The CDR3 sequence is 13 residues long. V was clipped by 1 base and J by 3 bases, with 9 bases between them. The unexposed donors gave CD4+ T cells in about 2011-2019, prior to COVID-19. Isolation of CD4+ T cells took place after around eleven days in culture. As cell numbers allowed, unexposed-donor CD4+ T cells faced SARS-CoV-2 S/N and four cold-coronavirus spikes. Profiling relied on immunoSEQ multiplex PCR, and the TCRdb table lists in-frame clones only, not all of them. The table lists just under 20,000 clones, about 80% of them singletons. This clone came up once. Its target is not known.

The rearrangement uses TRBV29-1 and TRBJ2-5; no reliable D call. This TCR was recovered from a human donor in good health. The specimen sequenced was CD4+ T cells from PBMCs, cultured in vitro. The CDR3 loop is CSVEVYSKETQYF. The CDR3 coding sequence is TGCAGCGTTGAAGTTTACAGCAAAGAGACCCAGTACTTC. Variable domain in full (rest from reference TRBV29-1 and TRBJ2-5): SAVISQKPSRDICQRGTSLTIQCQVDSQVTMMFWYRQQPGQSLTLIATANQGSEATYESGFVIDKFPISRPNLTFSTLTVSNMSPEDSSIYLCSVEVYSKETQYFGPGTRLLVL.